Listed below are T cell receptor beta chains from one sample, sequenced in a study of T-cell memory formation after mild COVID-19. TCRdb reprocessed the 5' RACE reads via MiXCR and lists one record per CDR3 protein. This sample has about 470,000 distinct CDR3 sequences, with about 23% found just once. The specimen was PBMCs or a T cell subset sorted from them (not recorded which). These receptors all stem from an adult woman who had mild COVID-19 (a few samples of this study predate the infection). Cell type and time point are not known. Both conserved end residues are part of each CDR3. The D gene is left open where the match is weak. Clone size is shown for a subset of rows, as once, few, many or a class of expanded clone.

- | - | TRBJ2-1 | 15 | TRBV6-5 | CASSPTRNPNNEQFF | TGTGCCAGCAGCCCCACTAGAAATCCGAACAATGAGCAGTTCTTC
TRBD2 | few | TRBJ2-1 | 12 | TRBV7-9 | CLAGESYNEQFF | TGTCTAGCGGGAGAGTCCTACAATGAGCAGTTCTTC
TRBD2 | - | TRBJ2-7 | 16 | TRBV18 | CASSPAAGGGSYEQYF | TGTGCCAGCTCACCAGCGGCGGGAGGAGGATCCTACGAGCAGTACTTC
- | - | TRBJ2-7 | 13 | TRBV18 | CASSSALSAEQYF | TGTGCCAGCTCATCAGCCCTTAGTGCCGAGCAGTACTTC
- | few | TRBJ2-5 | 15 | TRBV12-1 | CASSRPQQGQETQYF | TGTGCCAGCAGCCGCCCTCAACAGGGACAAGAGACCCAGTACTTC
- | few | TRBJ1-1 | 15 | TRBV29-1 | CSVEDGRNQGTEAFF | TGCAGCGTTGAAGATGGAAGAAATCAGGGCACTGAAGCTTTCTTT
- | - | TRBJ2-7 | 14 | TRBV10-3 | CAIRDTSRLGEQYF | TGTGCCATCAGGGATACTAGTAGATTGGGCGAGCAGTACTTC
- | - | TRBJ1-2 | 14 | TRBV5-6 | CASSLGPDNYGYTF | TGTGCCAGCAGCTTAGGCCCGGATAACTATGGCTACACCTTC
- | - | TRBJ1-2 | 15 | TRBV20-1 | CSATREGQGPYGYTF | TGCAGTGCTACGAGAGAGGGGCAGGGCCCCTATGGCTACACCTTC
TRBD1 | few | TRBJ1-1 | 14 | TRBV5-1 | CASSLEGARTEAFF | TGCGCCAGCAGCTTGGAGGGGGCCCGAACTGAAGCTTTCTTT
TRBD1 | - | TRBJ1-1 | 18 | TRBV7-9 | CASSPPGGQGWEEGEAFF | TGTGCCAGCAGCCCCCCTGGAGGACAGGGCTGGGAAGAAGGAGAAGCTTTCTTT
- | - | TRBJ1-1 | 17 | TRBV15 | CATSRPGGSRGSTEAFF | TGTGCCACCAGCAGGCCCGGAGGGTCCCGGGGGTCCACTGAAGCTTTCTTT
- | few | TRBJ2-5 | 15 | TRBV4-1 | CASSQASGVGETQYF | TGCGCCAGCAGCCAAGCCTCTGGGGTAGGGGAGACCCAGTACTTC
TRBD2 | - | TRBJ2-3 | 15 | TRBV12-3/TRBV12-4 | CASGLGGGTTDTQYF | TGTGCCAGCGGCCTCGGGGGAGGGACCACAGATACGCAGTATTTT
TRBD1 | few | TRBJ2-2 | 15 | TRBV7-2 | CASSRTGPNTGELFF | TGTGCCAGCAGCCGGACAGGGCCTAACACCGGGGAGCTGTTTTTT
TRBD2 | once | TRBJ2-3 | 16 | TRBV20-1 | CSAQDSSGYRTDTQYF | TGCAGTGCTCAGGATTCTAGCGGGTACCGCACAGATACGCAGTATTTT
- | few | TRBJ1-2 | 13 | TRBV6-5 | CASHRTANYGYTF | TGTGCCAGTCACAGGACGGCAAACTATGGCTACACCTTC
TRBD2 | few | TRBJ2-1 | 16 | TRBV7-2 | CASSELGVSGMNEQFF | TGTGCCAGCAGCGAGTTAGGGGTTAGCGGGATGAATGAGCAGTTCTTC
TRBD1 | few | TRBJ1-1 | 15 | TRBV24-1 | CATREGTGVNTEAFF | TGTGCCACCAGGGAGGGAACAGGGGTGAACACTGAAGCTTTCTTT
- | few | TRBJ1-2 | 14 | TRBV20-1 | CSASRTLTNYGYTF | TGCAGTGCTAGTAGGACGCTTACTAACTATGGCTACACCTTC
- | few | TRBJ2-3 | 13 | TRBV7-2 | CASSLGYMDTQYF | TGTGCCAGCAGCTTAGGGTACATGGATACGCAGTATTTT
TRBD1 | - | TRBJ2-3 | 16 | TRBV5-6 | CASSAGQGFGTDTQYF | TGTGCCAGCAGCGCAGGACAGGGGTTCGGCACAGATACGCAGTATTTT
- | - | TRBJ1-1 | 13 | TRBV20-1 | CSARVASRAEAFF | TGCAGTGCTAGGGTCGCCTCTCGGGCTGAAGCTTTCTTT
TRBD2 | few | TRBJ2-7 | 17 | TRBV12-3/TRBV12-4 | CASSRDLSGLNLGEQYF | TGTGCCAGCAGCAGGGACCTTAGCGGGCTAAACCTCGGGGAGCAGTACTTC
TRBD1 | few | TRBJ2-4 | 15 | TRBV12-3/TRBV12-4 | CASSYRGSAKNIQYF | TGTGCCAGCAGTTACAGGGGGTCGGCCAAAAACATTCAGTACTTC
- | few | TRBJ2-3 | 15 | TRBV6-5 | CASSAYRVSTDTQYF | TGTGCCAGCAGTGCGTACAGGGTTAGCACAGATACGCAGTATTTT
TRBD1 | - | TRBJ1-1 | 13 | TRBV29-1 | CSVKGGWATEAFF | TGCAGCGTTAAAGGGGGCTGGGCGACTGAAGCTTTCTTT
TRBD2 | few | TRBJ2-3 | 15 | TRBV7-3 | CASSPAGREWDTQYF | TGTGCCAGCAGCCCCGCCGGGCGGGAGTGGGATACGCAGTATTTT
TRBD1 | few | TRBJ2-2 | 16 | TRBV23-1 | CASSHLRDSGTGELFF | TGCGCCAGCAGTCATCTCCGGGACAGTGGCACCGGGGAGCTGTTTTTT
- | once | TRBJ1-3 | 13 | TRBV12-3/TRBV12-4 | CASTGTSGNTIYF | TGTGCCAGCACAGGGACTTCTGGAAACACCATATATTTT
TRBD1 | - | TRBJ2-1 | 15 | TRBV5-1 | CASSLGQGSSNEQFF | TGCGCCAGCAGCTTGGGACAGGGAAGCTCCAATGAGCAGTTCTTC
TRBD1 | few | TRBJ1-1 | 11 | TRBV6-5 | CATRQGFGAFF | TGTGCCACCAGACAGGGCTTTGGGGCTTTCTTT
- | once | TRBJ1-1 | 14 | TRBV28 | CASSPSRGPQEAFF | TGTGCCAGCAGTCCTAGTAGGGGACCCCAGGAAGCTTTCTTT
TRBD2 | few | TRBJ2-5 | 14 | TRBV5-1 | CASSAGTSYETQYF | TGCGCCAGCAGCGCCGGGACTAGCTATGAGACCCAGTACTTC
TRBD1 | - | TRBJ1-1 | 11 | TRBV29-1 | CTTTWDSEAFF | TGCACTACAACCTGGGACAGTGAAGCTTTCTTT
- | - | TRBJ2-1 | 15 | TRBV18 | CASSPRGTRNNEQFF | TGTGCCAGCTCACCACGGGGGACTCGCAACAATGAGCAGTTCTTC
- | - | TRBJ2-1 | 16 | TRBV6-2/TRBV6-3 | CASSYLRAQAYNEQFF | TGTGCCAGCAGTTACCTGAGGGCGCAGGCCTACAATGAGCAGTTCTTC
- | - | TRBJ1-1 | 13 | TRBV20-1 | CSARKTSDGEAFF | TGCAGTGCTAGGAAGACTAGTGACGGTGAAGCTTTCTTT
- | - | TRBJ1-4 | 15 | TRBV5-1 | CASSLVGSGNEKLFF | TGCGCCAGCAGCTTGGTTGGCTCAGGGAATGAAAAACTGTTTTTT
- | few | TRBJ1-5 | 14 | TRBV25-1 | CASSEGSFNQPQHF | TGTGCCAGCAGTGAGGGGAGTTTCAATCAGCCCCAGCATTTT
- | - | TRBJ2-2 | 15 | TRBV9 | CASSVGQKNTGELFF | TGTGCCAGCAGCGTGGGGCAAAAGAACACCGGGGAGCTGTTTTTT
TRBD2 | - | TRBJ2-7 | 16 | TRBV19 | CASSIALAGRSYEQYF | TGTGCCAGTAGTATTGCACTAGCGGGAAGATCCTACGAGCAGTACTTC
TRBD1 | few | TRBJ2-7 | 11 | TRBV19 | CASRWGQGMYF | TGTGCCAGTAGATGGGGACAGGGGATGTACTTC
TRBD1 | - | TRBJ1-5 | 14 | TRBV5-1 | CASSEGQINQPQHF | TGCGCCAGCAGCGAGGGACAGATAAATCAGCCCCAGCATTTT
- | - | TRBJ2-1 | 15 | TRBV6-5 | CASSSAGESYNEQFF | TGTGCCAGCAGTTCGGCCGGGGAATCCTACAATGAGCAGTTCTTC
- | - | TRBJ1-1 | 13 | TRBV5-1 | CASSSIEDTEAFF | TGCGCCAGCAGCTCCATCGAGGACACTGAAGCTTTCTTT
- | many | TRBJ2-1 | 12 | TRBV11-2 | CASSYSNNEQFF | TGTGCCAGCAGCTACAGTAACAATGAGCAGTTCTTC
- | few | TRBJ2-7 | 15 | TRBV7-6 | CASSLRSTGNYEQYF | TGTGCCAGCAGCTTAAGGAGTACGGGGAACTACGAGCAGTACTTC
TRBD2 | few | TRBJ2-1 | 15 | TRBV29-1 | CSVGQREGPYNEQFF | TGCAGCGTTGGCCAGCGGGAGGGCCCCTACAATGAGCAGTTCTTC